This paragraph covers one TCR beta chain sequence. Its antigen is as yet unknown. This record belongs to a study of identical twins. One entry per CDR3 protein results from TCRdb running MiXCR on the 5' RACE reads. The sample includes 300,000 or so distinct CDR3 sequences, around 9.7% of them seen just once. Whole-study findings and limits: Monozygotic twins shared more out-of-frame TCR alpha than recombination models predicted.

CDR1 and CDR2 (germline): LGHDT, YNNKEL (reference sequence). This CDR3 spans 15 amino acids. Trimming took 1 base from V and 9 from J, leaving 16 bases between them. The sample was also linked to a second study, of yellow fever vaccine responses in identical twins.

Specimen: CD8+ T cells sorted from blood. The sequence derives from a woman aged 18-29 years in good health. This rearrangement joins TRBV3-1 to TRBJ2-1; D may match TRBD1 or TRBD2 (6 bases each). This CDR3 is CASSQGGGIEVEQFF. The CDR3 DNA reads TGTGCCAGCAGCCAAGGAGGGGGGATCGAGGTTGAGCAGTTCTTC.